The 3 T cell receptor beta chains below all came from one sample that was sequenced in a study of T cells after posttransplantation cyclophosphamide. TCRdb's copy holds only in-frame clones and misses some; the assay was immunoSEQ multiplex PCR. This table has about 21,000 clones, approximately 98% appearing once. The sample consisted of naive CD8+ T cells sorted from PBMCs. Every receptor here comes from a middle-aged man in good health, CMV-negative, and a related stem cell transplant donor.

CDR3: CASSFGTELAKNIQYF. In DNA form, the CDR3 reads TGTGCCAGCAGTTTCGGGACAGAGTTAGCCAAAAACATTCAGTACTTC. The rearrangement uses TRBV27 and TRBJ2-4; 7 nucleotides line up with TRBD1. CDR3 length equals 16 residues. The junction had 5 bases not matched to a gene; V was cut back by 3 bases and J by 0 bases. Germline V gene lookup returns CDR1 MNHEY and CDR2 SMNVEV (reference sequence).

This clone was recorded a few times. The chain employs TRBV10-1 and TRBJ1-1; no reliable D call. The V and J ends lost 2 bases and 3 bases respectively, with 7 bases between them. The CDR3 is 13 amino acids. The germline gives CDR1 WNHNN, CDR2 SYGVQD (reference sequence). The CDR3 region has the DNA TGCGCCAGCAGTGAGGAGGTGTACACTGAAGCTTTCTTT. Its protein is CASSEEVYTEAFF.

The chain combines TRBV5-1 with TRBJ2-7; D possibly corresponds to TRBD2 (6 bases). The CDR3 totals 17 residues. Trimming removed 0 bases at V and 0 bases at J, with 16 bases between. Germline assignment: CDR1 SGHRS and CDR2 YFSETQ. The CDR3 DNA is TGCGCCAGCAGCTTGGAGGCCGGGACTCCAAGCTCCTACGAGCAGTACTTC. This translates into CASSLEAGTPSSYEQYF.